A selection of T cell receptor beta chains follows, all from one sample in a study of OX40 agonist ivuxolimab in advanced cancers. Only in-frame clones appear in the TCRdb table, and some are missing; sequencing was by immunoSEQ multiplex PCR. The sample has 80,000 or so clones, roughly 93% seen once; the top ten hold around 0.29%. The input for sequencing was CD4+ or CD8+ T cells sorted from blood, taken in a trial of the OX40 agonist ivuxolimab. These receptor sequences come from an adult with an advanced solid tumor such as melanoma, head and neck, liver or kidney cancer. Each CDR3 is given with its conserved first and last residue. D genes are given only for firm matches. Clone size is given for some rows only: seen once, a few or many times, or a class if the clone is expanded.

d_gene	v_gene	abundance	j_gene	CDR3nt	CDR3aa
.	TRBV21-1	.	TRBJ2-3	TGTGCCAGCAGCAAAGGGGGCGGGACAGGTGACACAGATACGCAGTATTTT	CASSKGGGTGDTDTQYF
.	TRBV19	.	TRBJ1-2	TGTGCCAGTAGCTCGCAGGGATACTATGGCTACACCTTC	CASSSQGYYGYTF
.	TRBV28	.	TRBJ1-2	TGTGCCAGCAGTTTTGGAGGAGAACTTCTCTATGGCTACACCTTC	CASSFGGELLYGYTF
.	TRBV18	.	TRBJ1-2	TGTGCCAGCTCCCTACACGGCCTTGGGGATGGCTACACCTTC	CASSLHGLGDGYTF
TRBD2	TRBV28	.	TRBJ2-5	TGTGCCAGCAGTTTACTCGTAGCGGGGGGGGTTCAAGAGACCCAGTACTTC	CASSLLVAGGVQETQYF
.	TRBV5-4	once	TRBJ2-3	TGTGCCAGCAGCTTAATGATCGGTGAAAGCACAGATACGCAGTATTTT	CASSLMIGESTDTQYF
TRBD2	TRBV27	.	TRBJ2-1	TGTGCCAGCAGTTTAAAGGGACTAGCGGACAATGAGCAGTTCTTC	CASSLKGLADNEQFF
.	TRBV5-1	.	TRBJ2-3	TGCGCCAGCAGTGTGACGAGCACAGATACGCAGTATTTT	CASSVTSTDTQYF
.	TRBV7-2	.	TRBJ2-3	TGTGCCAGCAGCTCCAGAGAGTCCACAGATACGCAGTATTTT	CASSSRESTDTQYF
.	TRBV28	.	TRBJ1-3	TGTGCCAGCACCCCAGGACAGACCTCTGGAAACACCATATATTTT	CASTPGQTSGNTIYF
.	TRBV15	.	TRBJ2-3	TGTGCCACCAGCCCCCGGAGGGCGGGAGATACGCAGTATTTT	CATSPRRAGDTQYF
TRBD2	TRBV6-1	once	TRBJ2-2	TGTGCCAGCAGAGAACTAGCGGGAGGCGCGAACACCGGGGAGCTGTTTTTT	CASRELAGGANTGELFF
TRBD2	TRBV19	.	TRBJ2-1	TGTGCCAGTACCGCCAGCGGGGCTAAGGATGAGCAGTTCTTC	CASTASGAKDEQFF
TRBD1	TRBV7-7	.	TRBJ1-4	TGTGCCAGCAGCTTCTCAGGGGGATCTAATGAAAAACTGTTTTTT	CASSFSGGSNEKLFF
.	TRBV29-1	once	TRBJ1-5	TGCAGCGCAGGGGACCTTAATCAGCCCCAGCATTTT	CSAGDLNQPQHF
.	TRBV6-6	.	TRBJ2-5	TGTGCCAGCAGGCCCAGTGGGGGGCGCGAGACCCAGTACTTC	CASRPSGGRETQYF
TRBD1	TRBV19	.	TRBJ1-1	TGTGCCAGTAGTCCGAGTTGGAGGGGGCAATTCATGAACACTGAAGCTTTCTTT	CASSPSWRGQFMNTEAFF
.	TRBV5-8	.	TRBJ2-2	TGTGCCAGCAGCTTGAAACAGGGTACGATCGGGGAGCTGTTTTTT	CASSLKQGTIGELFF
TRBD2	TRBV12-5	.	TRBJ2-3	TGTGCTAGTGGTTTCGGACTAGCGGGGGGGGATACGCAGTATTTT	CASGFGLAGGDTQYF
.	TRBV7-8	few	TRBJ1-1	TGTGCCAGCAGGCGTACAGGGAACACTGAAGCTTTCTTT	CASRRTGNTEAFF
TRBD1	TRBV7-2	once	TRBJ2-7	TGTGCCAGCAGCTCCTTGGACAGGGTGGGCGAGCAGTACTTC	CASSSLDRVGEQYF
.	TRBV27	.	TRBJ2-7	TGTGCCAGCAGTTACACAGGGCCCACCTACGAGCAGTACTTC	CASSYTGPTYEQYF
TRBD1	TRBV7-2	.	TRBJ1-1	TGTGCCAGCAGCTTGGAGACAGGGGTCTCTTACACTGAAGCTTTCTTT	CASSLETGVSYTEAFF
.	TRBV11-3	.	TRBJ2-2	TGTGCCAGCAGCCCCGGGTGGGAAATAAACACCGGGGAGCTGTTTTTT	CASSPGWEINTGELFF